The rows below give T cell receptor beta chains drawn from one sample of a study of CD8+ T cells in alopecia areata. TCRdb keeps only in-frame clones here, not all; method: immunoSEQ multiplex PCR. This sample has over 200,000 clones, with 64% found just once. The input for sequencing was CD4+ T cells sorted from blood, taken at week 4, from a patient treated with tofacitinib. These receptors were taken from a human donor with alopecia areata. The CDR3 runs from the conserved cysteine through the conserved F or W. Fields, in order: J gene, D gene, V gene, clone size, CDR3 length, CDR3 protein, CDR3 DNA. D genes are given only for firm matches. The size field is filled for only some rows; it gives once, few, many or a size class.

j_call: TRBJ1-1; d_call: .; v_call: TRBV9; clone_size: .; cdr3_length: 14; cdr3_aa: CASTDSPGGGRAFF; cdr3_nt: TGTGCCAGCACCGATTCACCCGGGGGGGGCAGAGCTTTCTTT
j_call: TRBJ2-7; d_call: TRBD1; v_call: TRBV29-1; clone_size: .; cdr3_length: 13; cdr3_aa: CSVRAGGSYEQYF; cdr3_nt: TGCAGCGTTCGGGCAGGGGGCTCCTACGAGCAGTACTTC
j_call: TRBJ1-1; d_call: TRBD1; v_call: TRBV29-1; clone_size: few; cdr3_length: 13; cdr3_aa: CSVVGQGNTEAFF; cdr3_nt: TGCAGCGTCGTAGGACAGGGGAACACTGAAGCTTTCTTT
j_call: TRBJ1-2; d_call: .; v_call: TRBV25-1; clone_size: few; cdr3_length: 13; cdr3_aa: CATTPSGGYGYTF; cdr3_nt: TGTGCCACCACACCTTCCGGAGGCTATGGCTACACCTTC
j_call: TRBJ1-5; d_call: .; v_call: TRBV30; clone_size: .; cdr3_length: 13; cdr3_aa: CAWSVRQNQPQHF; cdr3_nt: TGTGCCTGGAGTGTACGTCAAAATCAGCCCCAGCATTTT
j_call: TRBJ1-1; d_call: .; v_call: TRBV29-1; clone_size: .; cdr3_length: 11; cdr3_aa: CSGGENTEAFF; cdr3_nt: TGCAGTGGGGGGGAGAACACTGAAGCTTTCTTT
j_call: TRBJ1-2; d_call: TRBD1; v_call: TRBV27; clone_size: few; cdr3_length: 14; cdr3_aa: CASSPPGQTYGYTF; cdr3_nt: TGTGCCAGCAGTCCCCCGGGACAGACGTATGGCTACACCTTC
j_call: TRBJ2-2; d_call: .; v_call: TRBV7-2; clone_size: many; cdr3_length: 13; cdr3_aa: CASNRVNTGELFF; cdr3_nt: TGTGCCAGCAACAGAGTGAACACCGGGGAGCTGTTTTTT
j_call: TRBJ1-5; d_call: .; v_call: TRBV2; clone_size: .; cdr3_length: 15; cdr3_aa: CASSEDSSSNQPQHF; cdr3_nt: TGTGCCAGCAGTGAAGACTCGTCTAGCAATCAGCCCCAGCATTTT
j_call: TRBJ1-6; d_call: .; v_call: TRBV2; clone_size: .; cdr3_length: 16; cdr3_aa: CASSERETGGGSPLHF; cdr3_nt: TGTGCCAGCAGTGAGAGGGAGACAGGCGGGGGTTCACCCCTCCACTTT
j_call: TRBJ1-6; d_call: .; v_call: TRBV19; clone_size: once; cdr3_length: 16; cdr3_aa: CASGVWTADGRSPLHF; cdr3_nt: TGTGCCAGCGGTGTGTGGACAGCAGATGGGAGATCACCCCTCCACTTT
j_call: TRBJ2-5; d_call: .; v_call: TRBV29-1; clone_size: .; cdr3_length: 13; cdr3_aa: CSVAPGAGETQYF; cdr3_nt: TGCAGCGTTGCACCGGGGGCGGGCGAGACCCAGTACTTC
j_call: TRBJ1-2; d_call: .; v_call: TRBV9; clone_size: .; cdr3_length: 16; cdr3_aa: CASSASGEAYGYGYTF; cdr3_nt: TGTGCCAGCAGCGCCTCTGGTGAGGCGTACGGCTATGGCTACACCTTC
j_call: TRBJ1-1; d_call: .; v_call: TRBV29-1; clone_size: few; cdr3_length: 15; cdr3_aa: CSARGGTPLNTEAFF; cdr3_nt: TGCAGCGCCCGGGGGGGGACACCGTTGAACACTGAAGCTTTCTTT
j_call: TRBJ1-5; d_call: .; v_call: TRBV2; clone_size: .; cdr3_length: 14; cdr3_aa: CASSDWGSRQPQHF; cdr3_nt: TGTGCCAGCAGTGATTGGGGCTCGCGACAGCCCCAGCATTTT
j_call: TRBJ1-6; d_call: .; v_call: TRBV30; clone_size: few; cdr3_length: 15; cdr3_aa: CAWTGRLRLNSPLHF; cdr3_nt: TGTGCCTGGACGGGACGCCTACGCCTTAATTCACCCCTCCACTTT
j_call: TRBJ1-5; d_call: .; v_call: TRBV6-5; clone_size: once; cdr3_length: 14; cdr3_aa: CASSPPRGNQPQHF; cdr3_nt: TGTGCCAGCAGCCCCCCACGGGGCAATCAGCCCCAGCATTTT